This T cell receptor beta chain appears in the sequencing data of a study of response to subunit inactivated influenza vaccine. Study results and caveats: It was suggested by the authors that few new T cells are recruited by each seasonal influenza vaccination.

TCRdb passed the RT-PCR reads through MiXCR, listing each CDR3 protein once. The profile shows approximately 160,000 distinct CDR3 sequences, approximately 11% of them singletons. Germline CDR1 MNHEY, CDR2 SVGEGT. J lost 0 bases, V lost 10 bases, and 5 bases had no gene match. CDR3 length: 15 residues. This clonotype occurred a few times. What it binds is unknown. The chain couples TRBV6-2 or TRBV6-3 to TRBJ2-2, with 10 bases identical to TRBD2. This clonotype was sampled from a man between 50 and 75 years old who received an inactivated influenza vaccine. Sequences were derived from CD8+ T cells sorted from PBMCs, sampled less than 25 months after vaccination. CDR3 sequence reads: CAIDTSGANTGELFF. The CDR3 DNA reads TGTGCCATTGATACTAGCGGGGCGAACACCGGGGAGCTGTTTTTT.